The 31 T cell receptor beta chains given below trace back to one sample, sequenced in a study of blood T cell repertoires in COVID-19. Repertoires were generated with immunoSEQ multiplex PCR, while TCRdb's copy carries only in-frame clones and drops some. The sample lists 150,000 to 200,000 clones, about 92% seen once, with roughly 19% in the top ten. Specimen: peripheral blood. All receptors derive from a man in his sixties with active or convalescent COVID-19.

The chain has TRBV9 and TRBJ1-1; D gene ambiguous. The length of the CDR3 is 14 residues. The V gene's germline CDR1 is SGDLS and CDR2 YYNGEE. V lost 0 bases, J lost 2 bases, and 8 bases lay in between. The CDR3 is CASSVVQVNTEAFF. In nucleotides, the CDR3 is TGTGCCAGCAGCGTAGTGCAGGTAAACACTGAAGCTTTCTTT. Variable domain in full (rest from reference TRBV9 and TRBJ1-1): DSGVTQTPKHLITATGQRVTLRCSPRSGDLSVYWYQQSLDQGLQFLIQYYNGEERAKGNILERFSAQQFPDLHSELNLSSLELGDSALYFCASSVVQVNTEAFFGQGTRLTVV.

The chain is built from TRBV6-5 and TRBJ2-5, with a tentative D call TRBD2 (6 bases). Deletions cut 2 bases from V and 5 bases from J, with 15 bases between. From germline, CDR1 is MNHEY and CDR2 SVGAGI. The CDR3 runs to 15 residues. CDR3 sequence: CASSYGGRTAETQYF. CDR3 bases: TGTGCCAGCAGTTACGGGGGGAGGACGGCGGAGACCCAGTACTTC.

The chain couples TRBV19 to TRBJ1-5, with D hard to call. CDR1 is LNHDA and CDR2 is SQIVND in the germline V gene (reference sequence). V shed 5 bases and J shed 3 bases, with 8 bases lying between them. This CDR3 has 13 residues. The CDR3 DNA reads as TGTGCCAGTAGTGGGAGTTACAATCAGCCCCAGCATTTT. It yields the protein CASSGSYNQPQHF. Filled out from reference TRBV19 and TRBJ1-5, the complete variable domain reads DGGITQSPKYLFRKEGQNVTLSCEQNLNHDAMYWYRQDPGQGLRLIYYSQIVNDFQKGDIAEGYSVSREKKESFPLTVTSAQKNPTAFYLCASSGSYNQPQHFGDGTRLSIL.

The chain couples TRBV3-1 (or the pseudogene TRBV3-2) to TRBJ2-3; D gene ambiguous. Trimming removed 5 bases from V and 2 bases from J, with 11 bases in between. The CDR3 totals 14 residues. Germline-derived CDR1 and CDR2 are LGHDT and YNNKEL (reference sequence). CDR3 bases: TGTGCCAGCAGCATTTGGGCCAACACAGATACGCAGTATTTT. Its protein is CASSIWANTDTQYF.

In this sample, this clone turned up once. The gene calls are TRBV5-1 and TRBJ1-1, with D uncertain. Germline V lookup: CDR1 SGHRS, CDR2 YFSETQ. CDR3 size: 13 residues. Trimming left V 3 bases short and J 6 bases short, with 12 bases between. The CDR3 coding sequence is TGCGCCAGCAGCTATTACAGCACTGCTGAAGCTTTCTTT. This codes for CASSYYSTAEAFF.

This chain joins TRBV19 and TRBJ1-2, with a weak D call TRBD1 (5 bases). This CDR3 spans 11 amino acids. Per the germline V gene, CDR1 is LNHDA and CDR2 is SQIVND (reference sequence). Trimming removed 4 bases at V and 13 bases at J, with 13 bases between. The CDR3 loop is CASSRGEGFTF. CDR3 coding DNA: TGTGCCAGTAGTAGAGGGGAGGGTTTCACCTTC.

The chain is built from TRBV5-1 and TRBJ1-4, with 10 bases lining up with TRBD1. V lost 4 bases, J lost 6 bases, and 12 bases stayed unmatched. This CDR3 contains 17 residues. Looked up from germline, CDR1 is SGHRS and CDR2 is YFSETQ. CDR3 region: CASSPPGQGFGYEKLFF. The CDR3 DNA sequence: TGCGCCAGCAGCCCACCGGGACAGGGGTTTGGTTATGAAAAACTGTTTTTT. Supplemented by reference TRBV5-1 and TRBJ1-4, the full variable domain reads KAGVTQTPRYLIKTRGQQVTLSCSPISGHRSVSWYQQTPGQGLQFLFEYFSETQRNKGNFPGRFSGRQFSNSRSEMNVSTLELGDSALYLCASSPPGQGFGYEKLFFGSGTQLSVL.

The CDR3 DNA reads as TGTGCCAGCAGCTTAGATTTACTAGCGGGAGGGCCAGGAGAGACCCAGTACTTC. Protein product: CASSLDLLAGGPGETQYF. The chain combines TRBV11-2 with TRBJ2-5; 13 bases are a match to TRBD2. The V gene's germline CDR1 is SGHAT and CDR2 FQNNGV. CDR3 length equals 18 residues. The V and J ends lost 0 bases and 4 bases, in that order; junction bases with no gene match: 8.

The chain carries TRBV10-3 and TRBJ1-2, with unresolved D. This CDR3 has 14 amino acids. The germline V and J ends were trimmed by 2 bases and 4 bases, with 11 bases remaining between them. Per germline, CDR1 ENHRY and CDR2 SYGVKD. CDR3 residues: CAISEPSTGYGYTF. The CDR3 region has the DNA TGTGCCATCAGTGAGCCATCAACCGGCTATGGCTACACCTTC.

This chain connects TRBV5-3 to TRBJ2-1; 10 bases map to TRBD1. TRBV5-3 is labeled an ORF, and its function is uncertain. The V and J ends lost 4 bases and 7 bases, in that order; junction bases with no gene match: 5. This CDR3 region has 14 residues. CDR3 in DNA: TGTGCCAGAAGCCGGGACAGGGGTAGAAATGAGCAGTTCTTC. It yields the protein CARSRDRGRNEQFF.

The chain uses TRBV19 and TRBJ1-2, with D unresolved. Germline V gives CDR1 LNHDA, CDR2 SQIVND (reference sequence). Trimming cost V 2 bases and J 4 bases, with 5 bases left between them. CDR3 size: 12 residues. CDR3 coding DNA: TGTGCCAGTAGTATATGGCCCTATGGCTACACCTTC. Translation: CASSIWPYGYTF.

The DNA for the CDR3 is TGTGCCAGCAGTCTACAGGGGTCAGGGGTCTACGAGCAGTACTTC. Protein sequence: CASSLQGSGVYEQYF. The V call is TRBV27, the J call TRBJ2-7; 7 bases map to TRBD1. The germline V gene encodes CDR1 MNHEY and CDR2 SMNVEV (reference sequence). Trimming at V came to 5 bases and at J to 3 bases, leaving 10 bases not matched to a gene. CDR3 length equals 15 residues.

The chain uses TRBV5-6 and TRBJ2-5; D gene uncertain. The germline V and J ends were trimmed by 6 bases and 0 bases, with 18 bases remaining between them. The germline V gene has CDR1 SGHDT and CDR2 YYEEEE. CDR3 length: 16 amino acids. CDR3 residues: CASTRKYYPYQETQYF. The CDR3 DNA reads TGTGCCAGCACCCGGAAGTACTACCCGTACCAAGAGACCCAGTACTTC.

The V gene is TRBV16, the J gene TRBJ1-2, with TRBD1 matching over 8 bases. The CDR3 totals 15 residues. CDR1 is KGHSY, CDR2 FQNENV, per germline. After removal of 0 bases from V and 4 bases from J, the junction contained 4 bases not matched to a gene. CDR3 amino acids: CASSQSMDRAYGYTF. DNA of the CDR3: TGTGCCAGCAGCCAATCGATGGACAGGGCCTATGGCTACACCTTC.

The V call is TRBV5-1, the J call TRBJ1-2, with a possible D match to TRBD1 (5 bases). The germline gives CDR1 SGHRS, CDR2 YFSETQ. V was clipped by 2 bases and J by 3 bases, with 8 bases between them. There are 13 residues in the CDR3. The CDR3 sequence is CASSFKGDYGYTF. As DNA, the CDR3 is TGCGCCAGCAGCTTCAAAGGGGACTATGGCTACACCTTC.

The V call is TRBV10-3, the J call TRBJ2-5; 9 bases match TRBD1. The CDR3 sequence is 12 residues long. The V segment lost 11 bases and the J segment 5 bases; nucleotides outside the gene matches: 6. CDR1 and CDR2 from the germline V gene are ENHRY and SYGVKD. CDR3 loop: CAVQGAGETQYF. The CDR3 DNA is TGTGCCGTACAGGGGGCTGGCGAGACCCAGTACTTC.

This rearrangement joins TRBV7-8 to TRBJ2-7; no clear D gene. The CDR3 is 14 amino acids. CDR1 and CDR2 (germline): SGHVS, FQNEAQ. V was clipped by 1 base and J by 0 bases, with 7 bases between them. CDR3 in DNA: TGTGCCAGCAGCTTAGGCTATACCTCCTACGAGCAGTACTTC. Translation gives CASSLGYTSYEQYF. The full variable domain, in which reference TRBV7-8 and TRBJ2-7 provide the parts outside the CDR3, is GAGVSQSPRYKVAKRGQDVALRCDPISGHVSLFWYQQALGQGPEFLTYFQNEAQLDKSGLPSDRFFAERPEGSVSTLKIQRTQQEDSAVYLCASSLGYTSYEQYFGPGTRLTVT.

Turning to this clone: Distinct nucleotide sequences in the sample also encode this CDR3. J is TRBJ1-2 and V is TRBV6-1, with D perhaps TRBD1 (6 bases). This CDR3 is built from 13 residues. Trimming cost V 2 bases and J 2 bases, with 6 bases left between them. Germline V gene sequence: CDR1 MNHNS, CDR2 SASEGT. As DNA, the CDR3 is TGTGCCAGCAGTGAACAGGGGAACTATGGCTACACCTTC. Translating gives CASSEQGNYGYTF.

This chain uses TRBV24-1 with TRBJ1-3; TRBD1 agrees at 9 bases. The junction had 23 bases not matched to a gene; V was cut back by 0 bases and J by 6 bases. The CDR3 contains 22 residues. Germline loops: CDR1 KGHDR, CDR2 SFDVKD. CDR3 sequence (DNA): TGTGCCACCAGTGATTTGGGCCGTCCGGGACAGGGAACGGCAGCTAGGGCAAACACCATATATTTT. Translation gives CATSDLGRPGQGTAARANTIYF.

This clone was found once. Written as DNA, the CDR3 is TGCGCCAGCAGTGAGGGCGGCAGCTCCTATAATTCACCCCTCCACTTT. This gives the protein CASSEGGSSYNSPLHF. The chain has TRBV10-2 and TRBJ1-6, with D unclear. The germline V and J ends were trimmed by 2 bases and 0 bases, with 8 bases remaining between them. This CDR3 is built from 16 residues. Per the germline V gene, CDR1 is WSHSY and CDR2 is SAAADI.

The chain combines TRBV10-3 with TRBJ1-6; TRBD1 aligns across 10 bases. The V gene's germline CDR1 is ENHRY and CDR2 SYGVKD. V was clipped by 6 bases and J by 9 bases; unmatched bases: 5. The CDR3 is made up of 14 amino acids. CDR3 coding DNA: TGTGCCATCAGATCCGGGACAGGGGCTTCACCCCTCCACTTT. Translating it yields CAIRSGTGASPLHF.

CDR3: CATSPLGDYGYTF. The CDR3 region has the DNA TGTGCCACCAGCCCCTTAGGGGACTATGGCTACACCTTC. This chain joins TRBV15 and TRBJ1-2; a weak D match, TRBD1 (5 bases). The CDR3 totals 13 residues. V was shortened by 5 bases and J by 3 bases, with 10 bases between the two germline ends. The germline V gene has CDR1 LNHNV and CDR2 YYDKDF (reference sequence).

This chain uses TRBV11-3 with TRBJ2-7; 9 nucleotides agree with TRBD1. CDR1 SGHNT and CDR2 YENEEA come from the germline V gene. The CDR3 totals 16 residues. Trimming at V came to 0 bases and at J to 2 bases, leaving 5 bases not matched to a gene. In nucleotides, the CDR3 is TGTGCCAGCAGCTTAGAAAGGAGACAGGGGGCCTACGAGCAGTACTTC. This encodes CASSLERRQGAYEQYF.

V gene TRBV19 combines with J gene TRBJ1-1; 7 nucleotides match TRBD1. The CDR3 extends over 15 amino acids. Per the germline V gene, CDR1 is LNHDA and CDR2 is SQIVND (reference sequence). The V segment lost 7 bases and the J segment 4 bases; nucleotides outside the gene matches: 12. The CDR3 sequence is CASTRDSPWTTEAFF. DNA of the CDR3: TGTGCCAGTACCAGGGACAGTCCATGGACCACTGAAGCTTTCTTT.

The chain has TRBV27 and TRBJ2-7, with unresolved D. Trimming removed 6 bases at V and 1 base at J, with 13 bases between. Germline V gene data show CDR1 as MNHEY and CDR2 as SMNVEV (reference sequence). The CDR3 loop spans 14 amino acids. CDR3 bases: TGTGCCAGCAGCTTCCGGAGAGAATCCTACGAGCAGTACTTC. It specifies CASSFRRESYEQYF.

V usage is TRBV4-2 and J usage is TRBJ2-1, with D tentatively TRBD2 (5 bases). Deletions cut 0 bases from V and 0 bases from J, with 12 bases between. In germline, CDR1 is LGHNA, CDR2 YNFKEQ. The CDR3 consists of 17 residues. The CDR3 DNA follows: TGTGCCAGCAGCCAAGAAGTGGGAGAGAGCTCCTACAATGAGCAGTTCTTC. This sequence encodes CASSQEVGESSYNEQFF.

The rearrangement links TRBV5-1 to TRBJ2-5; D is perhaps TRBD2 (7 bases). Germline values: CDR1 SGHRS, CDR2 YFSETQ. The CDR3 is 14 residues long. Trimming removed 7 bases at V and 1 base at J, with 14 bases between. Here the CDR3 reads CASGGGSIQETQYF. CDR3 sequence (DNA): TGCGCCAGCGGGGGGGGCAGTATCCAAGAGACCCAGTACTTC.

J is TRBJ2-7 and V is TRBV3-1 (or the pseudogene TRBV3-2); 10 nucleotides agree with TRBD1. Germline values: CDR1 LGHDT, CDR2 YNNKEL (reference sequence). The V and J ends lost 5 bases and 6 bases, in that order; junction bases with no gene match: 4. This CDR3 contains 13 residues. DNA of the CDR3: TGTGCCAGCAGCTACCGGGACAGGGGCGAGCAGTACTTC. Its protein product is CASSYRDRGEQYF.

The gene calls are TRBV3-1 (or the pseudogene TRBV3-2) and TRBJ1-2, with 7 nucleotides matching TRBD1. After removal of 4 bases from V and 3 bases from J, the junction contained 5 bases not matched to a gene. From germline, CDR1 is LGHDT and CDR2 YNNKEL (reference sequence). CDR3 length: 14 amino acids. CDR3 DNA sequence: TGTGCCAGCAGCCCTAGACAGGGCTACTATGGCTACACCTTC. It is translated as CASSPRQGYYGYTF.

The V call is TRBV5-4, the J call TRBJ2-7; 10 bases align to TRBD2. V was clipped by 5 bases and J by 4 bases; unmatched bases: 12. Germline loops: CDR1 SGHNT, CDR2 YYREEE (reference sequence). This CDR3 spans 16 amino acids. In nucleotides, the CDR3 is TGTGCCAGCAGTTCCGCTAGCGGGAGTGCCTCTTACGAGCAGTACTTC. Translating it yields CASSSASGSASYEQYF.

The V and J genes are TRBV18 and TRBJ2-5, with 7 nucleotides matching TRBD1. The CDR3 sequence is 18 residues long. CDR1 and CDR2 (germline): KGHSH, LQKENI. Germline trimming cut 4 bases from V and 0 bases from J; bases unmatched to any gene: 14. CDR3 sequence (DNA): TGTGCCAGCTCACGGTCACAGGGGAGTGCGGCTAACCAAGAGACCCAGTACTTC. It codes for CASSRSQGSAANQETQYF. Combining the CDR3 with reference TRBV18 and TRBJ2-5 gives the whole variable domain NAGVMQNPRHLVRRRGQEARLRCSPMKGHSHVYWYRQLPEEGLKFMVYLQKENIIDESGMPKERFSAEFPKEGPSILRIQQVVRGDSAAYFCASSRSQGSAANQETQYFGPGTRLLVL.